This T cell receptor beta chain is from a study of T cells after yellow fever vaccination (dated by TCRdb to 2018 to 2020). For the study in its entirety: The SMART-Seq v4 Ultra Low Input RNA kit was used to prepare libraries from fractions with low cell numbers. Bulk TCR alpha and beta repertoires were sequenced longitudinally to track T-cell clones before and after primary and booster YFV17D yellow fever vaccination. Two healthy male donors, one aged 18 to 29 and one aged 30 to 40 years, made up the cohort. Blood was drawn at multiple timepoints before and after primary and secondary immunization, with bulk PBMC replicates and cell subsets isolated. Overall study outcomes, separate from this receptor: Only a couple of donors were included in the study, so the extent to which the findings can be generalized is limited. Because abundant contaminating clonotypes from the bulk population could be contained in FACS-sorted repertoires, computational filtering was required. Compared with the primary T-cell response, the secondary T-cell response was faster but weaker, reaching its peak on day 5 rather than on day 15. A small share of clonotypes was detected in both CD4 and CD8 compartments, with the overlap likely arising from convergent recombination. Most clones expanded after primary vaccination were re-detected after the booster (approximately 95% of CD4 and approximately 88% of CD8), suggesting broad memory maintenance.

This clonotype was seen a few times. This receptor's antigen is unknown. The sample holds no much larger clone one base away, and base qualities are not on file. The sample's treatment or condition, from its label and the paper: live attenuated yellow fever vaccine strain. At each blood-draw timepoint, two biological replicates of bulk PBMCs were collected. PBMCs were isolated from peripheral blood using a standard Ficoll-Paque protocol. TriZol was used to extract RNA from bulk PBMCs, CD4 and CD8 fractions, and dextramer-positive and dextramer-negative fractions. Relative to germline, V is missing 3 bases and J is missing 7 bases, with 8 bases of the junction outside any gene match. There are 16 amino acids in the CDR3, from cysteine to phenylalanine inclusive. Kept here is only the CDR3 DNA, which spans 48 bases and is read in frame from base 1. Via the germline V gene (reference sequence), CDR1 is LNHDA and CDR2 SQIVND.

TCR cDNA was synthesized by 5'RACE template switching, which introduced a universal primer site and unique molecular identifiers. Priming for cDNA synthesis came from both the TCR alpha and TCR beta constant segments. Library amplification used two PCR steps, and the second PCR step added sample barcodes and sequencing adapters. Sequencing of libraries was performed on Illumina HiSeq 2500 (2x100 bp) or NovaSeq (2x150 bp). The study's processing was this. Reads were demultiplexed and collapsed into UMI consensus sequences with MIGEC, and V(D)J alignment was performed with MiXCR. Vaccine-responding clonotypes were defined with edgeR using replicate PBMC samples, requiring FDR below 0.01 and a log2 fold change above 5 up to day 15. Bulk clonotypes were assigned CD4 or CD8 identity according to which sequenced CD4 or CD8 repertoire held them at higher abundance. The public reads were reanalyzed by TCRdb: fastp trimming at Q25, MiXCR alignment, in-frame beta chains only. Each entry merges the rows of one CDR3 protein and shows their most common DNA and genes. It is TCRdb's table, rather than the study itself, that gives the V and J calls and clone size. The table for this sample lists under 550,000 distinct CDR3 sequences; 21% of them were counted only once. Jointly, the top ten make up roughly 16% of the sample.

This chain is built from TRBV19 and TRBJ2-1, and TRBD2 matches 11 of the central bases. This material consisted of PBMCs, taken approximately 20 days after the first yellow fever vaccination. This receptor was identified in a man aged 18 to 29 who received the YFV17D yellow fever vaccine. The base sequence is TGTGCCAGTAGTATCCTCCTAGCGGGGGGTCTAAATGAGCAGTTCTTC. Its protein product is CASSILLAGGLNEQFF.